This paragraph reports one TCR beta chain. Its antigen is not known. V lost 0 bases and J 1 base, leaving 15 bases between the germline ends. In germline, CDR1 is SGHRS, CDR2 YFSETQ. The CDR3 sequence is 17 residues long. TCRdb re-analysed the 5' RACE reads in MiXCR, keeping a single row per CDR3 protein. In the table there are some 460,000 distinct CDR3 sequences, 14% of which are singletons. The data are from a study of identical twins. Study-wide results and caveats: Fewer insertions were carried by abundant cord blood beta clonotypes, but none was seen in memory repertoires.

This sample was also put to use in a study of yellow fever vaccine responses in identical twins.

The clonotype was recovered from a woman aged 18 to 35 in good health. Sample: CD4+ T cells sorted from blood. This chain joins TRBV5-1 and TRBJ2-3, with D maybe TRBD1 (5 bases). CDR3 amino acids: CASSLEPGLAGTDTQYF. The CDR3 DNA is TGCGCCAGCAGCTTGGAACCAGGGCTTGCGGGCACAGATACGCAGTATTTT.